This T cell receptor beta chain was sequenced in a study of PD-1 blockade in classical Hodgkin lymphoma. The protocol was immunoSEQ multiplex PCR, while the TCRdb copy is restricted to in-frame clones and leaves out a portion. In the table there are 26,000 or so clones, around 70% of which are singletons. Time point here: cycle 4 day 1 (C4D1), after more than five weeks of nivolumab. Every one of the patients relapsed after autologous stem cell transplantation (brentuximab vedotin exposure was variable). Patients reached a best response of complete response, partial response or progressive disease. V lost 3 bases and J 7 bases, leaving 9 bases between the germline ends. Germline-derived CDR1 and CDR2 are DFQATT and SNEGSKA (reference sequence). The CDR3 is 11 amino acids.

The clonotype originates from a human donor with classical Hodgkin lymphoma. The specimen was peripheral blood mononuclear cells (PBMCs), collected before the fourth cycle of nivolumab. The genes are TRBV20-1 and TRBJ2-5, with a possible D match to TRBD1 (5 bases). DNA for the CDR3: TGCAGTGCTAGCCCCCAGGGGACCCAGTACTTC. This translates into CSASPQGTQYF.